A selection of T cell receptor beta chains follows, all from one sample in a study of metastatic and nonmetastatic thyroid tumors. MiXCR reprocessed the PCR reads for TCRdb. The table includes some 30,000 clones, 25% to 30% detected once. Sequencing was carried out using blood. These receptors came from a female donor with papillary thyroid cancer or a benign thyroid nodule (not recorded which). Some clones in this sample may be carry-over from other donors' samples. Each CDR3 is given with its conserved first and last residue. Fields, in order: CDR3 protein, CDR3 DNA, CDR3 length, V gene, J gene, clone size, D gene. The D gene is left open where the match is weak. Clone size is not always given. Where it is, it says once, few, many or a class for expanded clones.

CDR3 protein: CASSQGDTLPYEQYF
CDR3 DNA: TGTGCCAGCAGCCAAGGGGACACCCTTCCCTACGAGCAGTACTTC
CDR3 length: 15
V gene: TRBV14
J gene: TRBJ2-7
clone size: many
D gene: -

CDR3 protein: CASWGQGEHEQYF
CDR3 DNA: TGTGCCAGCTGGGGCCAGGGGGAACACGAGCAGTACTTC
CDR3 length: 13
V gene: TRBV2
J gene: TRBJ2-7
clone size: -
D gene: TRBD1

CDR3 protein: CASSNRGRHQPQHF
CDR3 DNA: TGTGCCAGCAGTAACAGGGGGCGTCATCAGCCCCAGCATTTT
CDR3 length: 14
V gene: TRBV28
J gene: TRBJ1-5
clone size: many
D gene: TRBD1

CDR3 protein: CASSLWGTGNQPQHF
CDR3 DNA: TGTGCCAGCAGCTTGTGGGGGACAGGGAACCAGCCCCAGCATTTT
CDR3 length: 15
V gene: TRBV5-6
J gene: TRBJ1-5
clone size: many
D gene: TRBD1

CDR3 protein: CSARKDSSYEQYF
CDR3 DNA: TGCAGTGCTAGAAAAGACAGCTCCTACGAGCAGTACTTC
CDR3 length: 13
V gene: TRBV20-1
J gene: TRBJ2-7
clone size: -
D gene: -

CDR3 protein: CASSFSSGSYEQYF
CDR3 DNA: TGTGCCAGCAGTTTTTCTAGCGGCTCCTACGAGCAGTACTTC
CDR3 length: 14
V gene: TRBV12-3/TRBV12-4
J gene: TRBJ2-7
clone size: many
D gene: TRBD2

CDR3 protein: CASSHAGTLTYEQYF
CDR3 DNA: TGTGCCAGCAGCCACGCCGGGACATTGACCTACGAGCAGTACTTC
CDR3 length: 15
V gene: TRBV6-1
J gene: TRBJ2-7
clone size: many
D gene: -

CDR3 protein: CAISESPVAYGYTF
CDR3 DNA: TGTGCCATCAGTGAGTCGCCGGTAGCCTATGGCTACACCTTC
CDR3 length: 14
V gene: TRBV10-3
J gene: TRBJ1-2
clone size: many
D gene: -

CDR3 protein: CASSGLAGGEQYF
CDR3 DNA: TGCGCCAGCAGTGGGCTAGCGGGAGGCGAGCAGTACTTC
CDR3 length: 13
V gene: TRBV10-2
J gene: TRBJ2-7
clone size: many
D gene: TRBD2

CDR3 protein: CSATADSSNQPQHF
CDR3 DNA: TGCAGTGCAACTGCTGACAGTAGCAATCAGCCCCAGCATTTT
CDR3 length: 14
V gene: TRBV20-1
J gene: TRBJ1-5
clone size: -
D gene: -

CDR3 protein: CASSRQELGDMQYF
CDR3 DNA: TGTGCCAGCAGCCGACAGGAGCTGGGTGATATGCAGTATTTT
CDR3 length: 14
V gene: TRBV12-3/TRBV12-4
J gene: TRBJ2-3
clone size: few
D gene: -

CDR3 protein: CASSLGADQPQHF
CDR3 DNA: TGTGCCAGCAGTTTAGGGGCGGATCAGCCCCAGCATTTT
CDR3 length: 13
V gene: TRBV12-3/TRBV12-4
J gene: TRBJ1-5
clone size: many
D gene: -

CDR3 protein: CSTIQGDYGYTF
CDR3 DNA: TGCAGCACCATACAGGGGGACTATGGCTACACCTTC
CDR3 length: 12
V gene: TRBV29-1
J gene: TRBJ1-2
clone size: few
D gene: TRBD1

CDR3 protein: CASSLNSGSYGYTF
CDR3 DNA: TGTGCCAGCAGCTTAAATTCAGGCAGCTATGGCTACACCTTC
CDR3 length: 14
V gene: TRBV7-8
J gene: TRBJ1-2
clone size: many
D gene: -

CDR3 protein: CSARTRETYEQYF
CDR3 DNA: TGCAGTGCTAGGACCCGGGAAACCTACGAGCAGTACTTC
CDR3 length: 13
V gene: TRBV20-1
J gene: TRBJ2-7
clone size: -
D gene: -

CDR3 protein: CASSRVAPTYEQYF
CDR3 DNA: TGTGCCAGCAGCCGGGTCGCCCCGACCTACGAGCAGTACTTC
CDR3 length: 14
V gene: TRBV6-1
J gene: TRBJ2-7
clone size: many
D gene: -

CDR3 protein: CASSLTGQPVYGYTF
CDR3 DNA: TGTGCCAGCAGCCTAACAGGGCAGCCTGTTTATGGCTACACCTTC
CDR3 length: 15
V gene: TRBV6-1
J gene: TRBJ1-2
clone size: many
D gene: -

CDR3 protein: CASSDGSRASSGANVLTF
CDR3 DNA: TGTGCCAGTAGCGACGGGAGTAGAGCCTCCTCTGGGGCCAACGTCCTGACTTTC
CDR3 length: 18
V gene: TRBV19
J gene: TRBJ2-6
clone size: many
D gene: -

CDR3 protein: CASSRDRSPWSPLRF
CDR3 DNA: TGTGCCAGCAGTAGAGACAGAAGCCCCTGGTCACCCCTCCGCTTT
CDR3 length: 15
V gene: TRBV12-3/TRBV12-4
J gene: TRBJ1-6
clone size: few
D gene: -

CDR3 protein: CASSYLTTHNDRELLSYTF
CDR3 DNA: TGTGCCAGCAGTTACCTCACTACACATAACGACAGGGAACTATTAAGCTACACCTTC
CDR3 length: 19
V gene: TRBV6-5
J gene: TRBJ1-2
clone size: many
D gene: TRBD1

CDR3 protein: CASSIDLGYEQYF
CDR3 DNA: TGTGCCAGTAGTATAGATCTGGGCTACGAGCAGTACTTC
CDR3 length: 13
V gene: TRBV19
J gene: TRBJ2-7
clone size: few
D gene: -

CDR3 protein: CASSEDAGGFNEQYF
CDR3 DNA: TGTGCCAGCAGTGAAGATGCGGGAGGGTTTAACGAGCAGTACTTC
CDR3 length: 15
V gene: TRBV6-1
J gene: TRBJ2-7
clone size: few
D gene: TRBD2

CDR3 protein: CSARYSGTGELFF
CDR3 DNA: TGCAGTGCTAGGTACAGCGGGACCGGGGAGCTGTTTTTT
CDR3 length: 13
V gene: TRBV20-1
J gene: TRBJ2-2
clone size: many
D gene: -

CDR3 protein: CASSGGGPIVEQYF
CDR3 DNA: TGTGCCAGCAGTGGAGGGGGACCGATTGTAGAGCAGTACTTC
CDR3 length: 14
V gene: TRBV12-3/TRBV12-4
J gene: TRBJ2-7
clone size: -
D gene: -

CDR3 protein: CASSQDFGLAPHDTQYF
CDR3 DNA: TGCGCCAGCAGCCAAGATTTTGGGCTAGCGCCTCACGATACGCAGTATTTT
CDR3 length: 17
V gene: TRBV4-1
J gene: TRBJ2-3
clone size: many
D gene: -

CDR3 protein: CASSFLQGIRNEHFF
CDR3 DNA: TGTGCCAGCAGCTTTTTACAGGGTATCCGCAATGAGCATTTCTTC
CDR3 length: 15
V gene: TRBV11-1
J gene: TRBJ2-1
clone size: -
D gene: -

CDR3 protein: CASSLDGRRTGELFF
CDR3 DNA: TGTGCCAGCAGCTTAGACGGGAGGCGTACCGGGGAGCTGTTTTTT
CDR3 length: 15
V gene: TRBV7-2
J gene: TRBJ2-2
clone size: -
D gene: TRBD2

CDR3 protein: CASSLAWETGGSYNEQFF
CDR3 DNA: TGTGCCAGCAGTTTAGCGTGGGAAACGGGAGGCTCCTACAATGAGCAGTTCTTC
CDR3 length: 18
V gene: TRBV12-3/TRBV12-4
J gene: TRBJ2-1
clone size: few
D gene: TRBD2

CDR3 protein: CASMLQGSIQPQHF
CDR3 DNA: TGTGCCAGCATGCTACAGGGATCTATTCAGCCCCAGCATTTT
CDR3 length: 14
V gene: TRBV12-3/TRBV12-4
J gene: TRBJ1-5
clone size: -
D gene: -

CDR3 protein: CASSIQVTSTDTQYF
CDR3 DNA: TGTGCCAGTAGTATACAAGTAACTAGCACAGATACGCAGTATTTT
CDR3 length: 15
V gene: TRBV19
J gene: TRBJ2-3
clone size: many
D gene: -

CDR3 protein: CASRTGQGGTLHF
CDR3 DNA: TGTGCCAGCAGAACGGGACAGGGAGGAACCCTCCACTTT
CDR3 length: 13
V gene: TRBV12-3/TRBV12-4
J gene: TRBJ1-6
clone size: -
D gene: TRBD1

CDR3 protein: CASTRGSVGYTF
CDR3 DNA: TGTGCCAGCACCAGGGGCTCGGTTGGCTACACCTTC
CDR3 length: 12
V gene: TRBV6-1
J gene: TRBJ1-2
clone size: -
D gene: -

CDR3 protein: CASSLAGGGNTGELFF
CDR3 DNA: TGTGCCAGCAGCTTGGCCGGGGGCGGGAACACCGGGGAGCTGTTTTTT
CDR3 length: 16
V gene: TRBV5-4
J gene: TRBJ2-2
clone size: many
D gene: -

CDR3 protein: CASSRQADTGELIF
CDR3 DNA: TGTGCCAGCAGCCGACAGGCTGACACTGGGGAGCTGATTTTT
CDR3 length: 14
V gene: TRBV6-4
J gene: TRBJ2-2
clone size: -
D gene: -

CDR3 protein: CASAHLGPINTEAFF
CDR3 DNA: TGTGCCAGCGCCCACTTGGGGCCGATCAACACTGAAGCTTTCTTT
CDR3 length: 15
V gene: TRBV7-9
J gene: TRBJ1-1
clone size: many
D gene: -

CDR3 protein: CASSQGHLPPHGTEAFF
CDR3 DNA: TGTGCCAGCAGCCAGGGTCACCTCCCCCCCCACGGGACTGAAGCTTTCTTT
CDR3 length: 17
V gene: TRBV11-1
J gene: TRBJ1-1
clone size: -
D gene: -

CDR3 protein: CASSQASLPGQGKDGYTF
CDR3 DNA: TGTGCCAGCAGCCAAGCGTCCCTACCGGGACAGGGGAAGGATGGCTACACCTTC
CDR3 length: 18
V gene: TRBV3-1
J gene: TRBJ1-2
clone size: -
D gene: TRBD1

CDR3 protein: CASSYSGFGYF
CDR3 DNA: TGTGCCAGCAGTTACTCAGGGTTCGGGTATTTT
CDR3 length: 11
V gene: TRBV6-5
J gene: TRBJ2-3
clone size: many
D gene: -

CDR3 protein: CASSRQGGMNTEAFF
CDR3 DNA: TGTGCCAGCAGCCGACAGGGAGGGATGAACACTGAAGCTTTCTTT
CDR3 length: 15
V gene: TRBV7-9
J gene: TRBJ1-1
clone size: many
D gene: TRBD1

CDR3 protein: CASSSLSGKAGANVLTF
CDR3 DNA: TGTGCCAGTAGTAGCCTCTCGGGGAAGGCTGGGGCCAACGTCCTGACTTTC
CDR3 length: 17
V gene: TRBV19
J gene: TRBJ2-6
clone size: many
D gene: -

CDR3 protein: CASGTVGGNTIYF
CDR3 DNA: TGTGCCAGCGGGACAGTAGGCGGAAACACCATATATTTT
CDR3 length: 13
V gene: TRBV12-3/TRBV12-4
J gene: TRBJ1-3
clone size: -
D gene: TRBD1

CDR3 protein: CASDSGGLTEQYF
CDR3 DNA: TGTGCCTCTGACAGCGGGGGCCTAACCGAGCAGTACTTC
CDR3 length: 13
V gene: TRBV30
J gene: TRBJ2-7
clone size: -
D gene: TRBD2

CDR3 protein: CSAQTSGRSTYNEQFF
CDR3 DNA: TGCAGTGCGCAGACTAGCGGAAGAAGCACCTACAATGAGCAGTTCTTC
CDR3 length: 16
V gene: TRBV20-1
J gene: TRBJ2-1
clone size: many
D gene: TRBD2

CDR3 protein: CASSQGPRAQYF
CDR3 DNA: TGTGCCAGCAGCCAGGGGCCAAGGGCCCAGTACTTC
CDR3 length: 12
V gene: TRBV3-1
J gene: TRBJ2-5
clone size: many
D gene: -

CDR3 protein: CASPWSPSGNTIYF
CDR3 DNA: TGTGCCAGCCCCTGGAGCCCCTCTGGAAACACCATATATTTT
CDR3 length: 14
V gene: TRBV6-1
J gene: TRBJ1-3
clone size: many
D gene: -

CDR3 protein: CASSLATGSSPLHF
CDR3 DNA: TGTGCCAGCAGCCTCGCGACAGGGAGTTCACCCCTCCACTTT
CDR3 length: 14
V gene: TRBV7-9
J gene: TRBJ1-6
clone size: many
D gene: TRBD1

CDR3 protein: CASSYSWDVGELFF
CDR3 DNA: TGTGCCAGCAGCTACTCCTGGGACGTCGGCGAGCTGTTTTTT
CDR3 length: 14
V gene: TRBV7-2
J gene: TRBJ2-2
clone size: many
D gene: -

CDR3 protein: CASSFGVGRNTEAFF
CDR3 DNA: TGTGCCAGCAGTTTCGGGGTTGGGAGGAACACTGAAGCTTTCTTT
CDR3 length: 15
V gene: TRBV27
J gene: TRBJ1-1
clone size: many
D gene: -

CDR3 protein: CASSQDPGNTEAFF
CDR3 DNA: TGTGCCAGCAGCCAAGATCCGGGGAACACTGAAGCTTTCTTT
CDR3 length: 14
V gene: TRBV3-1
J gene: TRBJ1-1
clone size: many
D gene: -

CDR3 protein: CAWGLAGTNTGESFF
CDR3 DNA: TGTGCCTGGGGACTAGCGGGGACCAACACCGGGGAGTCGTTTTTT
CDR3 length: 15
V gene: TRBV30
J gene: TRBJ2-2
clone size: -
D gene: TRBD2

CDR3 protein: CASSVGGQATTQYF
CDR3 DNA: TGTGCCAGCAGCGTAGGGGGACAGGCTACGACCCAGTACTTC
CDR3 length: 14
V gene: TRBV9
J gene: TRBJ2-5
clone size: many
D gene: TRBD1

CDR3 protein: CASTRQALYSNQPQHF
CDR3 DNA: TGTGCCAGCACCCGACAGGCCCTTTATAGCAATCAGCCCCAGCATTTT
CDR3 length: 16
V gene: TRBV14
J gene: TRBJ1-5
clone size: many
D gene: -

CDR3 protein: CASQGVPTVELFF
CDR3 DNA: TGTGCCAGCCAGGGAGTCCCCACCGTGGAGCTGTTTTTT
CDR3 length: 13
V gene: TRBV2
J gene: TRBJ2-2
clone size: -
D gene: -

CDR3 protein: CASSAGGDEQYF
CDR3 DNA: TGTGCCAGCAGTGCAGGGGGTGACGAGCAGTACTTC
CDR3 length: 12
V gene: TRBV12-3/TRBV12-4
J gene: TRBJ2-7
clone size: few
D gene: TRBD1